This TCR beta chain is drawn from a study of regulatory T cells in long-lasting Graves disease. Germline-derived CDR1 and CDR2 are PRHDT and FYEKMQ (reference sequence). This CDR3 region has 15 residues. V shed 5 bases and J shed 2 bases, with 15 bases lying between them. Arm-PCR of CDR3 regions and iRepertoire HTBI primers were used to build TCR beta libraries. TCRdb re-called the multiplex PCR reads with MiXCR, one entry per CDR3 protein. The sample consists of around 500,000 distinct CDR3 sequences, roughly 15% of them appearing once. This sample's time point: newly diagnosed GD, antithyroid drugs for less than 3 months. PBMC-derived RNA was used for the TCR library. Ten or more counts support this clonotype. These data were also filed under a second study, of T cells in Graves' hyperthyroidism and ophthalmopathy. This second study says: Among the patients, aged 18 to 65, hyperthyroidism was newly diagnosed and had lasted under 2 months. The HTBI primer set served for first-round RT-PCR of the TCR CDR3.

The TCR comes from a woman aged 35-65 years with Graves disease. The specimen was peripheral blood mononuclear cells (PBMCs), collected at new diagnosis, from a patient treated with antithyroid drugs. This chain links TRBV13 with TRBJ2-5; tentative D call: TRBD2 (6 bases). The CDR3, as DNA: TGTGCCAGCAGCGCAAATCCGGGACTGCAAGAGACCCAGTACTTC. It is translated as CASSANPGLQETQYF.